This record looks at one T cell receptor beta chain sequence and its context. CDR3 length: 16 residues. The V segment lost 6 bases and the J segment 2 bases; nucleotides outside the gene matches: 8. Germline loops: CDR1 ENHRY, CDR2 SYGVKD. Using a J-beta primer mix together with a sample-barcoded 5' primer, a second PCR was run for roughly 6 to 12 cycles. Every single cDNA molecule received a tag from a template-switch adaptor with 12 random nucleotides. From the 5' RACE reads, TCRdb called clonotypes with MiXCR, one entry per CDR3 protein. The repertoire includes about 1,600,000 distinct CDR3 sequences, around 42% of them detected once, and around 8% sits in the top ten. These data are taken from a study of blood T cells in healthy people across ages.

The receptor's source is a woman under 30 in good health. The sample comprised blood. This chain uses TRBV10-3 with TRBJ2-1; 9 bases are shared with TRBD1. This chain's CDR3 is CAIRVGTGLTYNEQFF. CDR3 DNA: TGTGCCATCAGGGTCGGGACAGGGCTAACCTACAATGAGCAGTTCTTC.